This T cell receptor beta chain was profiled in a study of cytomegalovirus exposure and HLA in healthy donors. Overall study: There were roughly 80 million unique TCRs (from HLA-typed donors) in an early data release.

Notes on this clone: What it binds is unknown. Other DNA sequences in this sample translate to the same CDR3.

Study findings and constraints: In a later analysis, across HLA loci, associated TCR counts were highest for DRB1, lowest for HLA-C. Among CMV-associated TCR beta chains, most appeared HLA-restricted in a later analysis. CMV serostatus was the sole immune exposure data available.

Between the trimmed V and J ends, which lost 4 bases and 4 bases, there was a span of 12 bases. The CDR3 is 14 amino acids. Germline loops: CDR1 SGHRS, CDR2 YFSETQ. Researchers ran the PCR with 60 Vbeta and 13 Jbeta primers. Repertoires were generated with immunoSEQ multiplex PCR, while TCRdb's copy carries only in-frame clones and drops some. The sample consists of 100,000 or so clones, roughly two thirds of them appearing once. Specimen: PBMCs. The clonotype originates from a man between 25 and 39 years old in good health and CMV-seronegative. The V call is TRBV5-1, the J call TRBJ2-1, with D tentatively TRBD2 (5 bases). The CDR3 spells CASSLERAYNEQFF. CDR3 in DNA: TGCGCCAGCAGCCTGGAGAGGGCTTACAATGAGCAGTTCTTC.